The 21 T cell receptor beta chains in this list originate from one sample, sequenced in a study of OX40 agonist ivuxolimab in advanced cancers. Assay used: immunoSEQ multiplex PCR; TCRdb lists only in-frame clones, some missing. Of fewer than 100,000 clones in the sample, 70% to 90% were seen once. This specimen was CD4+ or CD8+ T cells sorted from blood, taken in a trial of the OX40 agonist ivuxolimab. The source is an adult with an advanced solid tumor such as melanoma, head and neck, liver or kidney cancer.

The V call is TRBV28, the J call TRBJ1-4; the D is unclear. Per germline, CDR1 MDHEN and CDR2 SYDVKM. The CDR3 runs 12 residues. V lost 6 bases, J lost 8 bases, and 10 bases lay in between. The CDR3 sequence is CASSLSLEKLFF. CDR3 DNA: TGTGCCAGCAGCCTATCGCTGGAAAAACTGTTTTTT.

The chain carries TRBV29-1 and TRBJ2-5, with 8 nucleotides matching TRBD1. The CDR3 consists of 14 residues. Trimming took 2 bases from V and 5 from J; bases not matched to a gene: 7. Germline-derived CDR1 and CDR2 are SQVTM and ANQGSEA. The CDR3 protein is CSVESGYRGETQYF. As DNA, the CDR3 is TGCAGCGTTGAATCAGGGTACAGGGGGGAGACCCAGTACTTC. Filled out from reference TRBV29-1 and TRBJ2-5, the complete variable domain reads SAVISQKPSRDICQRGTSLTIQCQVDSQVTMMFWYRQQPGQSLTLIATANQGSEATYESGFVIDKFPISRPNLTFSTLTVSNMSPEDSSIYLCSVESGYRGETQYFGPGTRLLVL.

To note about this clone: Germline and junction disagree at one end, which may indicate a read error. The chain is built from TRBV7-7 and TRBJ2-1; D not certain. In germline, CDR1 is SSHAT, CDR2 FNYEAQ (reference sequence). This CDR3 comprises 15 residues. The CDR3 DNA reads TGTGCTAGCAGCTTCAGTCCAACAGTGACAAATGAGCAGTTCTTC. Protein product: CASSFSPTVTNEQFF.

This clone was found once. The chain recombines TRBV28 with TRBJ2-1, with D unclear. Germline CDR1 is MDHEN and CDR2 is SYDVKM. The CDR3 contains 13 residues. V shed 7 bases and J shed 0 bases, with 7 bases lying between them. The CDR3 sequence: CASTSSSYNEQFF. Here the CDR3 DNA reads TGTGCCAGCACCTCGAGCTCCTACAATGAGCAGTTCTTC.

This clone was found a few times. The chain has TRBV30 and TRBJ2-2; unclear D gene. The CDR3 loop spans 16 amino acids. The V end was cut by 0 bases, the J end by 6 bases, with 17 bases between. Germline assignment: CDR1 GTSNPN and CDR2 SVGIG (reference sequence). The CDR3 reads CAWSVTLGSVAGELFF. The CDR3 DNA reads TGTGCCTGGAGTGTAACCCTCGGATCCGTTGCCGGGGAGCTGTTTTTT.

This clone was seen only a few times. The chain employs TRBV19 and TRBJ2-7; TRBD1 matches at 7 bases. Germline V gene data show CDR1 as LNHDA and CDR2 as SQIVND (reference sequence). V was pared by 3 bases and J by 3 bases, with 2 bases of the junction left unmatched. The CDR3 runs 13 residues. Written as DNA, the CDR3 is TGTGCCAGTAGTATTCGACAGGGCTACGAGCAGTACTTC. Protein product: CASSIRQGYEQYF.

The chain uses TRBV5-1 and TRBJ2-7; 8 bases agree with TRBD1. The CDR3 has 14 amino acids. Losses at the gene ends were 4 bases for V and 1 base for J; bases not matched to a gene: 4. The germline V gene encodes CDR1 SGHRS and CDR2 YFSETQ. The CDR3 region is CASSGGTGSYEQYF. For the CDR3, the DNA is TGCGCCAGCAGCGGCGGGACAGGATCCTACGAGCAGTACTTC. The variable domain in full, completed from reference TRBV5-1 and TRBJ2-7, reads KAGVTQTPRYLIKTRGQQVTLSCSPISGHRSVSWYQQTPGQGLQFLFEYFSETQRNKGNFPGRFSGRQFSNSRSEMNVSTLELGDSALYLCASSGGTGSYEQYFGPGTRLTVT.

The chain carries TRBV5-1 and TRBJ1-6, with a weak D call TRBD1 (5 bases). Germline CDR1 reads SGHRS; CDR2 reads YFSETQ. The CDR3 sequence is 16 residues long. The germline V and J ends were trimmed by 0 bases and 1 base, with 8 bases remaining between them. The chain's CDR3 is CASSLDQGSYNSPLHF. The CDR3 nucleotides read TGCGCCAGCAGCTTGGATCAGGGTTCCTATAATTCACCCCTCCACTTT.

The gene calls are TRBV28 and TRBJ1-2; the D is unclear. Trimming removed 7 bases at V and 2 bases at J, with 8 bases between. CDR3 length equals 12 residues. Germline V gives CDR1 MDHEN, CDR2 SYDVKM. The chain's CDR3 is CASNTPNYGYTF. In DNA form, the CDR3 reads TGTGCCAGCAATACTCCCAACTATGGCTACACCTTC.

The chain joins TRBV30 to TRBJ1-2, with TRBD1 identical over 7 bases. The trim removed 4 bases at V and 6 bases at J, leaving 5 bases unmatched. The CDR3 is 12 amino acids. Germline lookup yields CDR1 GTSNPN and CDR2 SVGIG (reference sequence). The CDR3 DNA follows: TGTGCCTGGATGACAGGGAGACATGGCTACACCTTC. This codes for CAWMTGRHGYTF.

In its sample, this clone was seen once. The chain carries TRBV19 and TRBJ2-1; D possibly corresponds to TRBD2 (7 bases). Trimming took off 3 bases at V and 9 bases at J, with 12 bases between the two ends. The CDR3 length is 13 residues. Germline V CDR1 and CDR2: LNHDA, SQIVND (reference sequence). CDR3 DNA sequence: TGTGCCAGTAGTATGGGTAGGGGGGGTGAGCAGTTCTTC. This translates into CASSMGRGGEQFF.

Relative to its sample, this clone is medium-sized. Other nucleotide sequences in the sample specify the same CDR3. The CDR3 DNA reads TGTGCCAGTAGGCATCGGGACAGGGGGCGGGGTGGCTACACCTTC. It translates to CASRHRDRGRGGYTF. The V gene is TRBV19, the J gene TRBJ1-2; 12 bases align to TRBD1. The CDR3 is 15 residues long. CDR1 LNHDA and CDR2 SQIVND come from the germline V gene (reference sequence). The ends lost 6 bases at V and 7 bases at J; junction bases unmatched: 9.

The V call is TRBV5-1, the J call TRBJ1-6; D perhaps matches TRBD1 (6 bases). This CDR3 spans 17 amino acids. Trimming left V 1 base short and J 7 bases short, with 18 bases between. In germline, CDR1 is SGHRS, CDR2 YFSETQ. The CDR3 is CASSLRGTGKGNSPLHF. CDR3 DNA sequence: TGCGCCAGCAGCTTGCGGGGAACAGGGAAGGGAAATTCACCCCTCCACTTT.

The gene calls are TRBV30 and TRBJ2-5; D possibly corresponds to TRBD1 (6 bases). This CDR3 contains 17 residues. Germline loops: CDR1 GTSNPN, CDR2 SVGIG (reference sequence). V was trimmed by 1 base and J by 0 bases, leaving 18 bases between them. CDR3 bases: TGTGCCTGGAGTGAGGGACACTTTTTTGCTAACCAAGAGACCCAGTACTTC. This gives the protein CAWSEGHFFANQETQYF.

The chain recombines TRBV6-4 with TRBJ1-6, with TRBD1 as a possible D gene (5 bases). V lost 11 bases and J lost 6, with 17 bases in between. The germline V gene has CDR1 MRHNA and CDR2 SNTAGT. The CDR3 extends over 14 amino acids. CDR3 in DNA: TGTGCCCCCGAGGAGGGCAGGGTTAATTCACCCCTCCACTTT. Protein product: CAPEEGRVNSPLHF.

V and J are TRBV4-1 and TRBJ2-2; 9 nucleotides match TRBD1. V lost 0 bases and J lost 5; bases outside the gene matches: 13. Per germline, CDR1 MGHRA and CDR2 YSYEKL. The CDR3 is 19 amino acids. The CDR3 sequence is CASSQETYRGRQRTGELFF. The DNA for the CDR3 is TGCGCCAGCAGCCAAGAGACCTACAGGGGGCGTCAGAGGACCGGGGAGCTGTTTTTT.

V gene TRBV5-4 combines with J gene TRBJ2-5; TRBD1 is a possible D gene (6 bases). With 2 bases removed from V and 2 bases from J, the gap between germline ends came to 13 bases. There are 15 residues in the CDR3. CDR1 and CDR2 (germline): SGHNT, YYREEE (reference sequence). Written as DNA, the CDR3 is TGTGCCAGCAGCTTATACAGGGTCGGGCAAGAGACCCAGTACTTC. Amino acids: CASSLYRVGQETQYF.

V and J are TRBV5-1 and TRBJ2-7; 8 bases match TRBD1. Per the germline V gene, CDR1 is SGHRS and CDR2 is YFSETQ. The J segment lost 7 bases and the V segment lost 2 bases, leaving 11 bases of the junction unmatched. The CDR3 has 15 amino acids. CDR3 region: CASSFGTGRTGEQYF. The CDR3, as DNA: TGCGCCAGCAGCTTTGGGACAGGCCGGACGGGGGAGCAGTACTTC.

The chain uses TRBV4-2 and TRBJ1-5; no clear D gene. Germline V gene sequence: CDR1 LGHNA, CDR2 YNFKEQ. The V gene lost 1 base and the J gene lost 7 bases, with 11 bases spanning the gap. The CDR3 runs to 14 residues. CDR3 bases: TGTGCCAGCAGCCAAGGGACCATCAGCCAGCCCCAGCATTTT. Encoded protein: CASSQGTISQPQHF.

The V gene is TRBV19, the J gene TRBJ1-1, with a weak D call TRBD1 (6 bases). In germline, CDR1 is LNHDA, CDR2 SQIVND (reference sequence). The CDR3 contains 15 residues. Trimming shortened V by 8 bases and J by 2 bases, and 18 bases separated the two germline ends. In nucleotides, the CDR3 is TGTGCCAGTTCCCCGGCGGACAGATACAACACTGAAGCTTTCTTT. As protein: CASSPADRYNTEAFF. Looking up the rest from reference TRBV19 and TRBJ1-1 gives the full variable domain: DGGITQSPKYLFRKEGQNVTLSCEQNLNHDAMYWYRQDPGQGLRLIYYSQIVNDFQKGDIAEGYSVSREKKESFPLTVTSAQKNPTAFYLCASSPADRYNTEAFFGQGTRLTVV.

V is TRBV11-2 and J is TRBJ1-2; no clear D gene. The CDR3 runs 15 residues. Trimming cost V 6 bases and J 3 bases, with 17 bases left between them. Germline V gene data show CDR1 as SGHAT and CDR2 as FQNNGV. The CDR3 DNA follows: TGTGCCAGCAGTTTGGGCCCCCCAGCTTACTATGGCTACACCTTC. Translation: CASSLGPPAYYGYTF.